This note documents a single T cell receptor (beta chain) sequence. Its target antigen remains unknown. No much larger clone exists at a distance of one base, and base qualities are not known. The sample was run on an Illumina HiSeq 2500. Quantitative 5'-RACE with molecular barcodes was the method used to prepare the TCR beta libraries. As for the original processing: Disease-linked TCR variants were identified with a new computational method built on a probabilistic model of VDJ rearrangement. TCRdb passed the public sequencing reads through fastp at Q25 and MiXCR, retaining productive beta sequences. Merged by CDR3 protein, the rows form single entries marked with the most common genes and DNA. TCRdb, rather than the study authors, made the V and J calls. This sample holds 200,000 to 250,000 distinct CDR3 sequences; approximately 7.3% were observed only once. The ten top clones hold over 12% of the sample.

This sample stems from a study of CD8 T cells in ankylosing spondylitis (dated by TCRdb to 2016 to 2017). Concerning the study at large: To find TCR variants linked to disease, the study profiled T cell receptor beta repertoires in ankylosing spondylitis patients and healthy donors. The full study cohort comprised 25 ankylosing spondylitis patients and 85 to 120 healthy donors. Peripheral blood was sampled, and synovial fluid was also collected from ankylosing spondylitis patients. What the authors observed across the whole study: The disease-linked clones were reported as significantly enriched in matched synovial fluid samples from ankylosing spondylitis patients. Some motif variants were previously reported in synovial fluid and blood of reactive arthritis patients, suggesting common disease-initiation mechanisms. A CD8+ phenotype was shown by the disease-linked clones, which were found at relatively low frequencies in peripheral blood. Blood from ankylosing spondylitis patients appeared to be characterized by a TCR beta motif composed of about eight highly homologous amino acid variants.

Measured from the cysteine to the phenylalanine, the CDR3 is 11 residues long. Just the 33-base CDR3 DNA is kept, in frame starting at base 1. The sequenced material came from blood, either unsorted or a sorted T cell fraction (not recorded which). This sequence originates from a male donor with ankylosing spondylitis. The chain was built from TRBV21-1 and TRBJ2-3. TRBV21-1 is reported as a pseudogene. The CDR3 protein: CASGNTDTQYF. The DNA reads TGTGCCAGCGGTAACACAGATACGCAGTATTTT.